This TCR beta chain was captured by sequencing in a study of cytomegalovirus exposure and HLA in healthy donors (dated by TCRdb to about 2017). In the study overall: According to a later analysis, the approximately 130 validation repertoires were produced on the same platform as the approximately 600 repertoires of the first cohort. The study aimed to test whether cataloging public T cell receptors could reveal signatures of past pathogen exposure. Along with the roughly 670-subject first cohort, a separate validation cohort of around 110 different subjects was used. To predict cytomegalovirus infection status, the study brought together high-throughput TCR immunosequencing, statistical association of individual TCRs with disease status, and machine learning.

About this clone itself: Its antigen remains undetermined. Sequence at one end of the junction differs from germline and may be a read error.

Based on the germline V gene (reference sequence), the CDR1 and CDR2 sequences are SSHAT and FNYEAQ. The cysteine opens and the phenylalanine closes a CDR3 of 13 amino acids. CDR3 DNA is the only sequence kept; it has 39 bases, read in frame from the first base. Results and caveats for the whole study, not just this receptor: A few of the identified cytomegalovirus-associated TCR beta chains were confirmed in vitro to be specific for cytomegalovirus antigens. In a later analysis, TCRs clustered in the first cohort were found to also tend to co-occur in the roughly 120 validation repertoires, with about 94% of cluster scores above 0. While some public TCRs were present in many individuals, most TCR sequences turned up only very rarely across donors. The classifier was reported to diagnose cytomegalovirus status with high specificity and sensitivity in both the original cohort and the validation cohort. A later analysis lacked HLA typing for the validation cohort, so it scored co-occurrence in that cohort across all 130 or so repertoires. The authors suggested that the approach could potentially be generalized to other disease states and immunological phenotypes. The study listed approximately 150 TCR beta chains as associated with cytomegalovirus.

The donors belonged to the validation cohort of 90 to 150 subjects, which was separate from the roughly 670-subject first cohort. Library method: the immunoSEQ multiplex PCR assay. The authors' analysis ran thus. A statistical classification framework was developed to diagnose cytomegalovirus status using the catalog of TCR beta chain sequences. As stored in TCRdb, this immuneACCESS dataset retains in-frame rearrangements with V and J assigned. A fraction of the clones does not appear; measured against another copy, unresolved V genes explain less than half of the discrepancy, and the remainder lacks a known reason. D and trimming come from the DNA, and the V and J calls and clone size come from that table. The sample profile shows roughly 200,000 clones; around 86% of them were found once. Roughly 7% of the sample rests with the top ten.

The receptor chain draws on TRBV7-7 and TRBJ2-7; a confident D gene designation cannot be given. Sequenced input: PBMCs. This TCR was recovered from a man aged 30 to 39 in good health and CMV-seropositive. The DNA reads as follows: TGTGCTAGCAGCCAAACACCGGCCTACGAGCAGTACTTC. The resulting protein is CASSQTPAYEQYF.